One T cell receptor beta chain is described in this entry. The antigen remains undetermined. PCR employed 60 Vbeta and 13 Jbeta primers. Some clones are missing from TCRdb's copy, which holds only in-frame ones; the method was immunoSEQ multiplex PCR. The sample is made up of fewer than 150,000 clones, and the top ten hold roughly 2.5% of it. This entry is derived from a study of cytomegalovirus exposure and HLA in healthy donors. Study overall: About 77 million unique TCRs from HLA-typed donors made up an early data release. Study-wide results and limits: Trimming of TCR beta V- and J-genes showed a link, identified in a later analysis, to a missense DCLRE1C variant. The study flagged about 150 TCR beta chains as cytomegalovirus-associated.

The J segment lost 5 bases and the V segment lost 6 bases, leaving 9 bases of the junction unmatched. The CDR3 contains 16 residues. Germline V gene data show CDR1 as MDHEN and CDR2 as SYDVKM. The genes are TRBV28 and TRBJ2-5, with TRBD2 matching over 13 bases. The sequenced sample was PBMCs. The TCR originated in a man aged 35 to 55 in good health and CMV-seronegative. CDR3 coding DNA: TGTGCCAGCAGCCGCAGACTAGCGGGGGGACGGGAGACCCAGTACTTC. Translating gives CASSRRLAGGRETQYF.